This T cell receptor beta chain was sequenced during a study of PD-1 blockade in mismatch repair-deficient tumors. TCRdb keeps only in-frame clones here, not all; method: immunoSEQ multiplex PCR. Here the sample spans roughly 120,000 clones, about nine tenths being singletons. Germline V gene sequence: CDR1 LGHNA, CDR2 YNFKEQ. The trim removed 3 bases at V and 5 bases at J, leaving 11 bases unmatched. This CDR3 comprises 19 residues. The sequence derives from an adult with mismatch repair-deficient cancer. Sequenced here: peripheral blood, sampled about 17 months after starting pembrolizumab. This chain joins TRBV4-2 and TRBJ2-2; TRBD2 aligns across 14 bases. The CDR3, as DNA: TGTGCCAGCAGCCAGCAGGAAGGCCGACTAGCGGGAGGGACCGGGGAGCTGTTTTTT. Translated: CASSQQEGRLAGGTGELFF.